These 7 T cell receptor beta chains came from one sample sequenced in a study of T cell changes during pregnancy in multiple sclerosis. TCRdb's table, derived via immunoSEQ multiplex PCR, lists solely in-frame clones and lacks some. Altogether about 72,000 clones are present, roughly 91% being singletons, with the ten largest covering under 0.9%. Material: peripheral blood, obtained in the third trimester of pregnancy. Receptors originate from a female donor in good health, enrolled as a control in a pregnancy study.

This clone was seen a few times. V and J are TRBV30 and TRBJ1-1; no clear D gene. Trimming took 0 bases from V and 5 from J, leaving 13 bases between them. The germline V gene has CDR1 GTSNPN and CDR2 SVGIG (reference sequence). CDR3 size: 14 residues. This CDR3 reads CAWSVGVGRTEAFF. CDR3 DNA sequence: TGTGCCTGGAGTGTCGGGGTAGGGCGGACTGAAGCTTTCTTT.

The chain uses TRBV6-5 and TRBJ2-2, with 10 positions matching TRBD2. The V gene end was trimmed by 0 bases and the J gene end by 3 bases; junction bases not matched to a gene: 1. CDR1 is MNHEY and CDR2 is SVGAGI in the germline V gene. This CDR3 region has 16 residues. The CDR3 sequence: CASSYSLAGDTGELFF. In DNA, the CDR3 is TGTGCCAGCAGTTACTCGCTAGCGGGGGACACCGGGGAGCTGTTTTTT.

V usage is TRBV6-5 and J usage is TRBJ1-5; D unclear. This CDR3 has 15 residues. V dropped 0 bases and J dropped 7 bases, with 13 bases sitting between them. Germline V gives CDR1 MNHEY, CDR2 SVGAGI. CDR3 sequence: CASSYSWAGGQPQHF. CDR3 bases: TGTGCCAGCAGTTACTCGTGGGCGGGAGGGCAGCCCCAGCATTTT.

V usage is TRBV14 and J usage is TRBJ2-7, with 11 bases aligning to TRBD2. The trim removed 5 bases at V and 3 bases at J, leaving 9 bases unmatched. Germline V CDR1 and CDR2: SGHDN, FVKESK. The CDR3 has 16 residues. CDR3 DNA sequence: TGTGCCAGCAGCGGGACTAGCGGCCCCCTCATCTACGAGCAGTACTTC. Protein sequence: CASSGTSGPLIYEQYF.

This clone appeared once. The CDR3 DNA sequence: TGTGCCAGCAGCGTAGATCCCAGGGGGGACACCGGGGAGCTGTTTTTT. Translated: CASSVDPRGDTGELFF. This chain links TRBV9 with TRBJ2-2; D might be TRBD1 (7 bases). This CDR3 comprises 16 residues. V lost 0 bases to trimming and J lost 3 bases, with 12 bases between them. The germline CDR1 and CDR2 sequences are SGDLS and YYNGEE. The whole variable domain, filled in from reference TRBV9 and TRBJ2-2, reads DSGVTQTPKHLITATGQRVTLRCSPRSGDLSVYWYQQSLDQGLQFLIQYYNGEERAKGNILERFSAQQFPDLHSELNLSSLELGDSALYFCASSVDPRGDTGELFFGEGSRLTVL.

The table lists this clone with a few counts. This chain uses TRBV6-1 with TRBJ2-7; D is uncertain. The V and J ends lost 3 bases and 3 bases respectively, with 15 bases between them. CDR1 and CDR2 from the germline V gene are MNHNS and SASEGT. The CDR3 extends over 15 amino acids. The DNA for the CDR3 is TGTGCCAGCAGTGAGGCTCCTGGAGCCCACTACGAGCAGTACTTC. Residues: CASSEAPGAHYEQYF.

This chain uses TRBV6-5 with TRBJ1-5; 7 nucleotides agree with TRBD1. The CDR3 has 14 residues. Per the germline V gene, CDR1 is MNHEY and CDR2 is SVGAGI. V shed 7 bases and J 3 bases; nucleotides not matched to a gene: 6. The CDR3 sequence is CASKGAGTNQPQHF. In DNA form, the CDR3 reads TGTGCCAGCAAGGGGGCAGGGACCAATCAGCCCCAGCATTTT.